This TCR beta chain appears in the sequencing data of a study of blood T cells in healthy people across ages. Turning to the study itself: Through template switching, about one barcoded beta molecule was captured per two T cells, as measured in model experiments. Study-wide points: Higher diversity, along with more naive CD4+ cells, distinguished long-lived donors from aged donors. The recorded TCR beta diversity per million T cells decreased in a roughly linear manner with age.

Isolation per sample recovered at least 7 million PBMCs. Then a second PCR, running about 6 to 11 cycles, was carried out with a sample-barcoded 5' primer and a J-beta primer mix. Each CDR3 protein is one row after TCRdb ran MiXCR on the 5' RACE reads. The data show 1.5 million to 2 million distinct CDR3 sequences, under 30% seen once. With respect to this clonotype: Its antigen remains unidentified.

Germline V gives CDR1 MNHNY, CDR2 SVGAGI (reference sequence). The CDR3 has 14 amino acids. The V and J ends lost 8 bases and 2 bases respectively, with 15 bases between them. Sequenced sample: blood. The rearrangement uses TRBV6-6 and TRBJ2-5, with D maybe TRBD2 (5 bases). The sequence came from a woman aged 25 to 39 in good health. The CDR3 loop is CASARSSTQETQYF. The CDR3 bases are TGTGCCAGCGCCCGGTCTAGCACTCAAGAGACCCAGTACTTC.